The 10 T cell receptor beta chains given below trace back to one sample, sequenced in a study of cytomegalovirus exposure and HLA in healthy donors (dated by TCRdb to the late 2010s). The library was made by the immunoSEQ multiplex PCR assay. For the multiplex PCR, a mixture combining 60 forward primers for TCR Vbeta segments and 13 reverse primers for TCR Jbeta segments was used. The source is immuneACCESS, and TCRdb retained only in-frame sequences with V and J called. Part of the clones is not carried over; for the studies checked, unresolved V genes explain less than half of this, and the remainder is unexplained. Present in this sample are some 150,000 clones, under 85% of which were seen just once. 2.8% of the sample rests with the top ten. Material: PBMCs. Receptors were obtained from a man aged 18-30 years in good health and CMV-seronegative.

This sequence joins TRBV5-1 and TRBJ2-6; D gene ambiguous. Trimming left V 1 base short and J 2 bases short, with 10 bases between. The CDR3 length is 16 residues. The germline CDR1 and CDR2 sequences are SGHRS and YFSETQ. CDR3 coding DNA: TGCGCCAGCAGCTTGCGTCCGAGTACTGGGGCCAACGTCCTGACTTTC. This sequence encodes CASSLRPSTGANVLTF.

The V and J genes are TRBV18 and TRBJ1-5; 7 nucleotides match TRBD1. This CDR3 comprises 13 residues. With 6 bases clipped from V and 3 bases from J, the junction kept 2 bases outside the gene matches. Per germline, CDR1 KGHSH and CDR2 LQKENI. The CDR3 coding sequence is TGTGCCAGCTCTGGACAGGCCAATCAGCCCCAGCATTTT. It yields the protein CASSGQANQPQHF.

The V gene is TRBV27, the J gene TRBJ1-6, with 9 bases fitting TRBD1. This CDR3 is built from 16 residues. V was pared by 0 bases and J by 10 bases, with 7 bases of the junction left unmatched. Germline V CDR1 and CDR2: MNHEY, SMNVEV (reference sequence). The CDR3 DNA follows: TGTGCCAGCAGTTTATCTGAGGGACAGGGTAAATCACCCCTCCACTTT. It encodes CASSLSEGQGKSPLHF.

About this clone: Other DNA variants within this sample encode the same CDR3. The chain recombines TRBV5-6 with TRBJ2-3; D may be TRBD2 (7 bases). Germline V lookup: CDR1 SGHDT, CDR2 YYEEEE. Trimming removed 1 base from V and 6 bases from J, with 18 bases in between. The CDR3 is 16 residues long. CDR3 sequence: CASSLSYGGARDTQYF. CDR3 bases: TGTGCCAGCAGCTTGAGTTATGGGGGGGCCAGGGATACGCAGTATTTT.

This clone was counted a single time. The chain carries TRBV11-1 and TRBJ2-1; 12 bases map to TRBD2. V shed 4 bases and J 7 bases; nucleotides not matched to a gene: 8. Per germline, CDR1 SGHAT and CDR2 FQDESV (reference sequence). The CDR3 has 16 amino acids. The CDR3 is CASSSPLAGGPNEQFF. DNA of the CDR3: TGTGCCAGCAGCTCCCCTCTAGCGGGGGGGCCTAATGAGCAGTTCTTC.

Only a few counts were recorded for this clone. The genes are TRBV29-1 and TRBJ2-2; D perhaps matches TRBD2 (6 bases). Trimming left V 3 bases short and J 14 bases short, with 13 bases between. This CDR3 comprises 11 residues. The V gene's germline CDR1 is SQVTM and CDR2 ANQGSEA. CDR3 in amino acids: CSVEIFGSLFF. The CDR3 DNA follows: TGCAGCGTTGAGATATTCGGGAGTCTGTTTTTT.

In DNA, the CDR3 is TGTGCCAGCAGGGCAACCGACAGCTCTAACCAGCCCCAGCATTTT. Its protein is CASRATDSSNQPQHF. The V and J genes are TRBV6-5 and TRBJ1-5, with TRBD1 as a possible D gene (5 bases). Germline-derived CDR1 and CDR2 are MNHEY and SVGAGI. With 6 bases removed from V and 7 bases from J, the gap between germline ends came to 19 bases. This CDR3 is built from 15 residues.

This sequence joins TRBV12-2 and TRBJ2-5; no DNA check was done on the table's D call, TRBD2. TRBV12-2 is a documented pseudogene. This CDR3 contains 15 residues. CDR3 loop: CASRLNSGRGETQYF. The CDR3 DNA follows: TGTGCAAGTCGCTTAAATAGCGGACGGGGAGAGACCCAGTACTTC.

The count of this clone is one. V gene TRBV6-5 combines with J gene TRBJ2-7, with 8 bases identical to TRBD1. CDR3 size: 15 residues. J gave up 7 bases and V 6 bases, and 14 bases lay outside the gene matches. Per the germline V gene, CDR1 is MNHEY and CDR2 is SVGAGI. CDR3 in DNA: TGTGCCAGCAGCCTCCTAGGACAGGGTTTACGAGAGCAGTACTTC. Encoded protein: CASSLLGQGLREQYF.

A note on this clone: At one of its ends the junction is not consistent with the germline gene, which may arise from a read error. V gene TRBV7-6 combines with J gene TRBJ2-5; 9 nucleotides line up with TRBD1. Germline CDR1 is SGHVS and CDR2 is FNYEAQ. The CDR3 is 14 residues long. The CDR3: CASTLNRGLGTQYF. The CDR3 region has the DNA TGTGCCAGCACCTTAAACAGGGGGCTGGGGACCCAGTACTTC. The variable domain in full, with the rest retrieved from reference TRBV7-6 and TRBJ2-5, is GAGVSQSPRYKVTKRGQDVALRCDPISGHVSLYWYRQALGQGPEFLTYFNYEAQQDKSGLPNDRFSAERPEGSISTLTIQRTEQRDSAMYRCASTLNRGLGTQYFGPGTRLLVL.